The 31 T cell receptor beta chains presented below share a single source sample, sequenced in a study of cytomegalovirus exposure and HLA in healthy donors. Use of 60 Vbeta and 13 Jbeta primers characterized the PCR. Profiled with immunoSEQ multiplex PCR; TCRdb holds only in-frame clones, not every one. The sample comprises approximately 76,000 clones, over 60% of which are singletons, and 15% to 20% rests with the top ten. Material for sequencing was PBMCs. These receptors all come from a woman aged 40-49 years in good health and CMV-seropositive.

In its sample, this clone was seen a few times. The rearrangement uses TRBV14 and TRBJ2-7; no firm D call. Deletions cut 2 bases from V and 6 bases from J, with 5 bases between. Germline-derived CDR1 and CDR2 are SGHDN and FVKESK. CDR3 length equals 11 residues. CDR3 residues: CASSQTREQYF. CDR3 nucleotides: TGTGCCAGCAGCCAAACTCGCGAGCAGTACTTC.

This chain connects TRBV7-6 to TRBJ2-3; possibly TRBD2 for D (6 bases). The CDR3 runs 19 residues. Looked up from germline, CDR1 is SGHVS and CDR2 is FNYEAQ. With 2 bases removed from V and 0 bases from J, the gap between germline ends came to 21 bases. CDR3 DNA: TGTGCCAGCAGCTTATCCCCCCCCGGGGGACTGCTTAGCACAGATACGCAGTATTTT. Translation: CASSLSPPGGLLSTDTQYF.

The chain couples TRBV4-1 to TRBJ2-7, with 7 bases that match TRBD2. The germline CDR1 and CDR2 sequences are MGHRA and YSYEKL. The length of the CDR3 is 15 residues. The V and J ends lost 0 bases and 3 bases, in that order; junction bases with no gene match: 5. The CDR3 DNA is TGCGCCAGCAGCCAAGATGGACGGGGGGACTACGAGCAGTACTTC. Its protein is CASSQDGRGDYEQYF.

The rearrangement uses TRBV9 and TRBJ1-2; D unresolved. The CDR3 has 15 residues. CDR1 SGDLS and CDR2 YYNGEE come from the germline V gene. Trimming took 4 bases from V and 7 from J, leaving 20 bases between them. CDR3 DNA sequence: TGTGCCAGCAGCTCTGCGGGTGCCAGACTGGGTGGCTACACCTTC. Protein sequence: CASSSAGARLGGYTF.

This clone was picked up one time. This rearrangement joins TRBV6-5 to TRBJ1-6, with 7 bases aligning to TRBD1. The CDR3 consists of 14 residues. The V segment lost 6 bases and the J segment 8 bases; nucleotides outside the gene matches: 7. Germline V gene data show CDR1 as MNHEY and CDR2 as SVGAGI. DNA of the CDR3: TGTGCCAGCAGGGGGGGACAGCCTTATTCACCCCTCCACTTT. Its translation: CASRGGQPYSPLHF.

The CDR3 is CASSRGGAVFNQPQHF. The CDR3 DNA reads as TGTGCCAGTAGCCGCGGGGGGGCAGTTTTCAATCAGCCCCAGCATTTT. V and J are TRBV19 and TRBJ1-5; TRBD1 is a possible D gene (6 bases). CDR3 length: 16 amino acids. Trimming took 6 bases from V and 3 from J, leaving 18 bases between them. Per the germline V gene, CDR1 is LNHDA and CDR2 is SQIVND (reference sequence).

A few counts support this clone. The CDR3 DNA is TGTGCCAGCAGCGGGAAGGGACACAGAAATGGCTACACCTTC. Its protein is CASSGKGHRNGYTF. The chain employs TRBV7-2 and TRBJ1-2; a possible D gene is TRBD1 (6 bases). V dropped 5 bases and J dropped 6 bases, with 16 bases sitting between them. The CDR3 runs to 14 residues. Germline CDR1 reads SGHTA; CDR2 reads FQGNSA.

CDR3 coding DNA: TGTGCCGCCCTCGTCAGATTGAACACTGAAGCTTTCTTT. This codes for CAALVRLNTEAFF. This sequence joins TRBV10-3 and TRBJ1-1; D gene unclear. Germline V gene lookup returns CDR1 ENHRY and CDR2 SYGVKD. V lost 11 bases and J lost 0, with 13 bases in between. CDR3 length: 13 amino acids.

This clone has only one observation. The chain is built from TRBV7-7 and TRBJ2-7, with D perhaps TRBD1 (6 bases). The CDR3 has 14 residues. With 0 bases removed from V and 3 bases from J, the gap between germline ends came to 9 bases. Germline V CDR1 and CDR2: SSHAT, FNYEAQ (reference sequence). The CDR3 sequence is CASSLAQGDYEQYF. The CDR3 DNA is TGTGCCAGCAGCTTAGCACAGGGCGACTACGAGCAGTACTTC.

The V gene is TRBV27, the J gene TRBJ2-7, with 10 nucleotides matching TRBD2. The CDR3 consists of 13 residues. Trimming removed 8 bases from V and 2 bases from J; junction bases left unmatched: 3. Germline V gives CDR1 MNHEY, CDR2 SMNVEV (reference sequence). CDR3 sequence: CASGLAGAYEQYF. CDR3 DNA: TGTGCCAGCGGCCTAGCGGGAGCCTACGAGCAGTACTTC.

The gene calls are TRBV15 and TRBJ2-7; tentative D call: TRBD2 (5 bases). Trimming removed 0 bases from V and 1 base from J, with 16 bases in between. The CDR3 is 17 residues long. CDR1 is LNHNV and CDR2 is YYDKDF in the germline V gene (reference sequence). CDR3: CATSRDRSRGGSYEQYF. CDR3 nucleotides: TGTGCCACCAGCAGAGATAGGAGCCGGGGTGGGTCCTACGAGCAGTACTTC.

V usage is TRBV9 and J usage is TRBJ1-4, with 8 bases that match TRBD1. The CDR3 is made up of 14 amino acids. The ends lost 2 bases at V and 7 bases at J; junction bases unmatched: 4. Germline CDR1 is SGDLS and CDR2 is YYNGEE. CDR3 nucleotides: TGTGCCAGCAGCGTGCAGGGGGCCGGTGAAAAACTGTTTTTT. Its translation: CASSVQGAGEKLFF.

The chain links TRBV28 to TRBJ2-7; 7 nucleotides line up with TRBD2. The CDR3 sequence is 14 residues long. V was pared by 3 bases and J by 1 base, with 3 bases of the junction left unmatched. Germline V gene sequence: CDR1 MDHEN, CDR2 SYDVKM. The CDR3 coding sequence is TGTGCCAGCAGTTTGGCTAGCGGTTCCTACGAGCAGTACTTC. Its translation: CASSLASGSYEQYF.

The chain carries TRBV6-6 and TRBJ1-5, with 9 positions matching TRBD1. The germline V gene has CDR1 MNHNY and CDR2 SVGAGI (reference sequence). V shed 0 bases and J 6 bases; nucleotides not matched to a gene: 6. CDR3 size: 16 residues. The CDR3 DNA follows: TGTGCCAGCAGTTACTCGGGACAGGGCTGGAGTCAGCCCCAGCATTTT. It translates to CASSYSGQGWSQPQHF.

The chain joins TRBV7-2 to TRBJ2-3; 8 bases fit TRBD2. Per the germline V gene, CDR1 is SGHTA and CDR2 is FQGNSA. Trimming at V came to 7 bases and at J to 4 bases, leaving 4 bases not matched to a gene. The CDR3 sequence is 13 residues long. CDR3: CASIPAGADTQYF. In DNA, the CDR3 is TGTGCCAGCATCCCAGCGGGGGCAGATACGCAGTATTTT. Based on the CDR3 plus reference TRBV7-2 and TRBJ2-3, the full variable domain is GAGVSQSPSNKVTEKGKDVELRCDPISGHTALYWYRQSLGQGLEFLIYFQGNSAPDKSGLPSDRFSAERTGGSVSTLTIQRTQQEDSAVYLCASIPAGADTQYFGPGTRLTVL.

The rearrangement joins TRBV10-1 to TRBJ1-3; 9 bases line up with TRBD1. The germline V gene has CDR1 WNHNN and CDR2 SYGVQD (reference sequence). V shed 4 bases and J 2 bases; nucleotides not matched to a gene: 3. The CDR3 contains 15 residues. The CDR3 region has the DNA TGCGCCAGCAGTGGGACAGGGGACGCTGGAAACACCATATATTTT. It encodes CASSGTGDAGNTIYF.

This clone was observed a handful of times. This chain connects TRBV4-2 to TRBJ1-1; D perhaps matches TRBD1 (6 bases). Between the trimmed V and J ends, which lost 4 bases and 3 bases, there was a span of 18 bases. This CDR3 is 16 amino acids long. The germline V gene has CDR1 LGHNA and CDR2 YNFKEQ. CDR3 coding DNA: TGTGCCAGCAGCCCAGGAGTTCGGCAGGGGTACACTGAAGCTTTCTTT. This gives the protein CASSPGVRQGYTEAFF.

The chain combines TRBV5-1 with TRBJ2-6; tentatively, D is TRBD1 (6 bases). There are 17 residues in the CDR3. The V and J ends lost 0 bases and 0 bases respectively, with 10 bases between them. Per the germline V gene, CDR1 is SGHRS and CDR2 is YFSETQ. The CDR3 reads CASSLGHRDSGANVLTF. The CDR3 bases are TGCGCCAGCAGCTTGGGTCACAGGGACTCTGGGGCCAACGTCCTGACTTTC.

This clone was seen a single time. The gene calls are TRBV11-2 and TRBJ1-6; D not certain. The CDR3 is 12 amino acids. Germline CDR1 is SGHAT and CDR2 is FQNNGV. With 2 bases removed from V and 7 bases from J, the gap between germline ends came to 3 bases. CDR3 loop: CASSLPNSPLHF. In DNA form, the CDR3 reads TGTGCCAGCAGCTTACCGAATTCACCCCTCCACTTT.

The chain combines TRBV27 with TRBJ2-5; TRBD2 aligns across 12 bases. The CDR3 covers 16 residues. In germline, CDR1 is MNHEY, CDR2 SMNVEV (reference sequence). The ends lost 4 bases at V and 5 bases at J; junction bases unmatched: 8. Written as DNA, the CDR3 is TGTGCCAGCAGTTCCCTAGCGGGGGGGCCTCTGGAGACCCAGTACTTC. Amino acid sequence: CASSSLAGGPLETQYF.

The CDR3 protein is CASSPRVPSKGKLFF. Written as DNA, the CDR3 is TGTGCCAGCAGCCCGCGGGTCCCATCTAAAGGAAAACTGTTTTTT. This rearrangement joins TRBV7-9 to TRBJ1-4, with no clear D. Germline assignment: CDR1 SEHNR and CDR2 FQNEAQ (reference sequence). V was clipped by 5 bases and J by 10 bases, with 20 bases between them. The CDR3 is 15 amino acids.

This chain uses TRBV10-3 with TRBJ2-7; D is uncertain. Germline V gene data show CDR1 as ENHRY and CDR2 as SYGVKD. The V and J ends lost 7 bases and 4 bases respectively, with 11 bases between them. This CDR3 is built from 12 residues. The CDR3 sequence: CAITPDKYEQYF. CDR3 bases: TGTGCCATCACTCCAGACAAGTACGAGCAGTACTTC.

The CDR3 is CASSQASGIGRNEQFF. In DNA, the CDR3 is TGTGCCAGCAGCCAAGCCAGCGGGATAGGGCGTAATGAGCAGTTCTTC. This chain joins TRBV9 and TRBJ2-1, with 7 bases that match TRBD2. The V gene's germline CDR1 is SGDLS and CDR2 YYNGEE. Trimming removed 4 bases from V and 7 bases from J; junction bases left unmatched: 14. The CDR3 runs to 16 residues.

The gene calls are TRBV4-3 and TRBJ2-7; the match to TRBD1 covers 9 bases. Germline V lookup: CDR1 LGHNA, CDR2 YSLEER. Trimming at V came to 1 base and at J to 5 bases, leaving 9 bases not matched to a gene. This CDR3 region has 16 residues. In DNA form, the CDR3 reads TGCGCCAGCAGCCAAGGTCGGGACAGGGTACGGAACGAGCAGTACTTC. Its translation is CASSQGRDRVRNEQYF.

The rearrangement uses TRBV30 and TRBJ2-7; 11 bases line up with TRBD1. The CDR3 spans 16 residues. Germline values: CDR1 GTSNPN, CDR2 SVGIG (reference sequence). Trimming took 0 bases from V and 2 from J; bases not matched to a gene: 6. CDR3 in DNA: TGTGCCTGGAGTGTACAACTGGGACAGGGGGCCTACGAGCAGTACTTC. This translates into CAWSVQLGQGAYEQYF. Variable domain in full (rest from reference TRBV30 and TRBJ2-7): SQTIHQWPATLVQPVGSPLSLECTVEGTSNPNLYWYRQAAGRGLQLLFYSVGIGQISSEVPQNLSASRPQDRQFILSSKKLLLSDSGFYLCAWSVQLGQGAYEQYFGPGTRLTVT.

This clone was counted between two and nine times. The chain has TRBV5-1 and TRBJ1-3; tentatively, D is TRBD1 (6 bases). Germline-derived CDR1 and CDR2 are SGHRS and YFSETQ. Trimming pared 0 bases from V and 4 bases from J, leaving 11 bases between. The CDR3 spans 15 residues. The CDR3 spells CASSLVSGEGNTIYF. The CDR3 DNA follows: TGCGCCAGCAGCTTGGTTTCAGGGGAAGGAAACACCATATATTTT.

This clone was counted a single time. This chain uses TRBV5-4 with TRBJ1-1; D unresolved. V gave up 4 bases and J gave up 2 bases, with 12 bases separating them. The CDR3 consists of 14 residues. Germline lookup yields CDR1 SGHNT and CDR2 YYREEE (reference sequence). This chain's CDR3 is CASSRIDSNTEAFF. CDR3 in DNA: TGTGCCAGCAGCCGAATCGACTCAAACACTGAAGCTTTCTTT.

The rearrangement joins TRBV11-3 to TRBJ2-3; 9 bases are a match to TRBD2. V lost 5 bases, J lost 5 bases, and 5 bases stayed unmatched. The germline V gene has CDR1 SGHNT and CDR2 YENEEA. CDR3 length: 14 amino acids. CDR3 nucleotides: TGTGCCAGCAGCCCCGCGGGAGGGGGAGATACGCAGTATTTT. It is translated as CASSPAGGGDTQYF.

This sequence joins TRBV28 and TRBJ2-1; tentative D call: TRBD2 (7 bases). The CDR3 length is 16 residues. V was cut by 2 bases and J by 8 bases, with 19 bases left in between. From germline, CDR1 is MDHEN and CDR2 SYDVKM. The CDR3 region is CASSLAVAGGGHEQFF. For the CDR3, the DNA is TGTGCCAGCAGTTTAGCTGTAGCGGGCGGGGGCCATGAGCAGTTCTTC.

At least ten counts were recorded for this clone. J is TRBJ2-2 and V is TRBV10-3, with D possibly being TRBD1 (5 bases). CDR3 length: 16 residues. CDR1 is ENHRY, CDR2 SYGVKD, per germline. V was pared by 3 bases and J by 2 bases, with 13 bases between. The CDR3 region has the DNA TGTGCCATCAGTGACCCGAGGACACAAAACACCGGGGAGCTGTTTTTT. Amino acid sequence: CAISDPRTQNTGELFF.

This clone was counted only a few times. The rearrangement uses TRBV29-1 and TRBJ1-5; TRBD1 might be the D (6 bases). The CDR3 runs to 13 residues. V was shortened by 4 bases and J by 6 bases, with 13 bases between the two germline ends. Germline V lookup: CDR1 SQVTM, CDR2 ANQGSEA. Here the CDR3 reads CSVVVGAGQPQHF. The CDR3, as DNA: TGCAGCGTTGTGGTGGGGGCTGGTCAGCCCCAGCATTTT.